The 8 T cell receptor beta chains listed next were all sequenced from one sample in a study of blood T cell repertoires in COVID-19. Only in-frame clones appear in the TCRdb table, and some are missing; sequencing was by immunoSEQ multiplex PCR. Of roughly 250,000 clones listed, approximately 85% are singletons. Sequences were obtained from PBMCs or T cells enriched from blood (not recorded which). Receptors were obtained from a woman aged 50 to 60 who had recovered from COVID-19.

This sequence joins TRBV18 and TRBJ1-4, with TRBD1 matching 12 bases. The CDR3 is made up of 16 amino acids. V shed 6 bases, J shed 2 bases, and the junction held 4 bases outside the gene matches. CDR1 and CDR2 (germline): KGHSH, LQKENI. CDR3 coding DNA: TGTGCCAGCTCCCAAGGGACAGGGGGCACTAATGAAAAACTGTTTTTT. This sequence encodes CASSQGTGGTNEKLFF. Full variable domain (rest looked up from reference TRBV18 and TRBJ1-4): NAGVMQNPRHLVRRRGQEARLRCSPMKGHSHVYWYRQLPEEGLKFMVYLQKENIIDESGMPKERFSAEFPKEGPSILRIQQVVRGDSAAYFCASSQGTGGTNEKLFFGSGTQLSVL.

The genes are TRBV9 and TRBJ1-1; D is undetermined. Per the germline V gene, CDR1 is SGDLS and CDR2 is YYNGEE. The CDR3 length is 15 residues. The V and J ends lost 3 bases and 1 base respectively, with 13 bases between them. For the CDR3, the DNA is TGTGCCAGCAGCGGCGAACTTCGCACGAACACTGAAGCTTTCTTT. Translated: CASSGELRTNTEAFF.

This sequence joins TRBV7-2 and TRBJ2-3; D uncertain. Germline V gives CDR1 SGHTA, CDR2 FQGNSA. The V end lost 1 base, the J end lost 2 bases, and 13 bases lay between the germline ends. This CDR3 comprises 16 residues. The CDR3 sequence: CASSLDVPGLTDTQYF. The CDR3 DNA sequence: TGTGCCAGCAGCTTAGATGTCCCTGGCCTCACAGATACGCAGTATTTT.

CDR3 loop: CASSIGQGVWSNTGELFF. The CDR3 bases are TGTGCCAGTAGTATAGGACAGGGGGTTTGGTCGAACACCGGGGAGCTGTTTTTT. The chain carries TRBV19 and TRBJ2-2; 9 bases fit TRBD1. V trimming: 1 base; J trimming: 0 bases; junction bases outside the gene matches: 6. Germline CDR1 LNHDA, CDR2 SQIVND (reference sequence). CDR3 length: 18 amino acids.

V is TRBV7-9 and J is TRBJ2-7, with 12 nucleotides matching TRBD1. Germline loops: CDR1 SEHNR, CDR2 FQNEAQ (reference sequence). The length of the CDR3 is 16 residues. The ends lost 2 bases at V and 5 bases at J; junction bases unmatched: 7. CDR3 region: CASSLQGTGGSHEQYF. The CDR3, as DNA: TGTGCCAGCAGCTTACAGGGGACAGGGGGCTCTCACGAGCAGTACTTC.

The genes are TRBV6-5 and TRBJ2-1, with D possibly TRBD2 on 6 matching bases. The CDR3 has 15 amino acids. CDR1 MNHEY and CDR2 SVGAGI come from the germline V gene. With 3 bases removed from V and 3 bases from J, the gap between germline ends came to 12 bases. The CDR3 region is CASSYGTSIYNEQFF. In DNA form, the CDR3 reads TGTGCCAGCAGTTATGGGACTTCCATCTACAATGAGCAGTTCTTC.

The chain links TRBV6-5 to TRBJ2-3; TRBD2 is a possible D gene (5 bases). The CDR3 totals 14 residues. The V and J ends lost 7 bases and 8 bases respectively, with 19 bases between them. Germline assignment: CDR1 MNHEY and CDR2 SVGAGI. CDR3 sequence (DNA): TGTGCCAGCAAGGAGGACCCACGTTCTCTTACGCAGTATTTT. This encodes CASKEDPRSLTQYF.

The chain uses TRBV2 and TRBJ1-2; 9 bases are shared with TRBD1. The CDR3 covers 15 residues. With V trimmed by 4 bases and J by 1 base, 4 bases remained unmatched. Germline CDR1 is SNHLY and CDR2 is FYNNEI. CDR3 loop: CASSGGTGFNYGYTF. The CDR3 DNA reads TGTGCCAGCAGTGGGGGGACAGGGTTTAACTATGGCTACACCTTC.